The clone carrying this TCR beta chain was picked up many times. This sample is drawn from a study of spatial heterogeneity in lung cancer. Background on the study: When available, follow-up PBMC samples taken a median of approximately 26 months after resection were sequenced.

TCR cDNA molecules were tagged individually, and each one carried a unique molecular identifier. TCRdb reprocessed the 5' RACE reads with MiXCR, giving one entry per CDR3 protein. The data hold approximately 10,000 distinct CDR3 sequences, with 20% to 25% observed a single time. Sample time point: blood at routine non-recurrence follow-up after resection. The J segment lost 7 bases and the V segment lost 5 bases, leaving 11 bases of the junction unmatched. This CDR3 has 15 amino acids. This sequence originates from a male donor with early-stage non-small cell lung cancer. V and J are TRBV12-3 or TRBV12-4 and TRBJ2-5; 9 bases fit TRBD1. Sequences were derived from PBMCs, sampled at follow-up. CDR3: CASSPYRTGVRTQYF. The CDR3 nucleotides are TGTGCCAGCAGTCCATACCGGACAGGGGTCCGGACCCAGTACTTC.